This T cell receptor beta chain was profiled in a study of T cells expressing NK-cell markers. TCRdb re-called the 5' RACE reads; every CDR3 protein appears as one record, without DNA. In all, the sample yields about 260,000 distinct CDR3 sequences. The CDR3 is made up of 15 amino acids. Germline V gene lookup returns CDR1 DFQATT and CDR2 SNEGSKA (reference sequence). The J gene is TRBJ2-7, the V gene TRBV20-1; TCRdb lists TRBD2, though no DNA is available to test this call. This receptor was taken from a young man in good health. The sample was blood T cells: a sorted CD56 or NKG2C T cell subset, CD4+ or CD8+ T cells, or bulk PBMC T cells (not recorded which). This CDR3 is CSARDRASGSWEQYF.